The 10 T cell receptor beta chains listed next were all sequenced from one sample in a study of human T cells and chemical hapten exposure. Indicated time point: pre-sensitization, week 0. As to treatment: therapeutic diphenylcyclopropenone sensitization with weekly scalp DPC. TCRdb used MiXCR to reprocess the RACE reads, holding one entry per CDR3 protein. This sample has about 60,000 distinct CDR3 sequences, with around 11% found just once. This sample comprised whole blood, obtained in connection with sensitization to the hapten diphenylcyclopropenone (DPC). These receptors were collected from a woman aged 40 to 50 with alopecia areata. Some clones in this sample may be carry-over from other donors' samples.

This clonotype was recorded at least ten times. This chain joins TRBV6-1 and TRBJ2-7, with D possibly being TRBD1 (8 bases). The CDR3 totals 16 residues. Trimming took off 2 bases at V and 5 bases at J, with 19 bases between the two ends. CDR1 is MNHNS and CDR2 is SASEGT in the germline V gene. CDR3 nucleotide sequence: TGTGCCAGCAGTGAAAACGCGGGAGCAGGGGGCAACGAGCAGTACTTC. This gives the protein CASSENAGAGGNEQYF.

Ten or more counts support this clonotype. The rearrangement uses TRBV9 and TRBJ2-1, with TRBD2 matching over 10 bases. V lost 0 bases, J lost 7 bases, and 4 bases stayed unmatched. The CDR3 covers 15 residues. Per the germline V gene, CDR1 is SGDLS and CDR2 is YYNGEE. The CDR3, as DNA: TGTGCCAGCAGCGTAGTTTCTAGCGGGGGTAATGAGCAGTTCTTC. Its protein product is CASSVVSSGGNEQFF.

The chain couples TRBV5-4 to TRBJ2-1; D is unclear. Germline V gives CDR1 SGHNT, CDR2 YYREEE (reference sequence). This CDR3 comprises 15 residues. V was cut by 4 bases and J by 7 bases, with 18 bases left in between. CDR3 loop: CASSLKLGTLNEQFF. CDR3 nucleotides: TGTGCCAGCAGCCTGAAACTCGGTACCCTTAATGAGCAGTTCTTC.

This clonotype was counted only a few times. This chain joins TRBV11-2 and TRBJ1-1; maybe TRBD1 (6 bases). The V end was cut by 4 bases, the J end by 5 bases, with 11 bases between. The V gene's germline CDR1 is SGHAT and CDR2 FQNNGV. The CDR3 spans 13 residues. The CDR3 nucleotides read TGTGCCAGCAGCTCCCAGGGGAGGACTGAAGCTTTCTTT. This sequence encodes CASSSQGRTEAFF.

This clonotype occurred a few times. The chain combines TRBV11-2 with TRBJ2-1, with TRBD1 as a possible D gene (5 bases). This CDR3 is 12 amino acids long. V was shortened by 10 bases and J by 8 bases, with 15 bases between the two germline ends. Germline V gene data show CDR1 as SGHAT and CDR2 as FQNNGV. CDR3 amino acids: CATQGALYEQFF. The CDR3 bases are TGTGCCACCCAGGGTGCGTTGTATGAGCAGTTCTTC.

The genes are TRBV4-3 and TRBJ1-6; no reliable D call. The CDR3 totals 15 residues. Germline assignment: CDR1 LGHNA and CDR2 YSLEER. The V and J ends lost 0 bases and 10 bases respectively, with 13 bases between them. The CDR3 nucleotides read TGCGCCAGCAGCCAAGATTCCGGGGTTCGATCACCCCTCCACTTT. This codes for CASSQDSGVRSPLHF.

Many counts were recorded for this clonotype. The chain joins TRBV15 to TRBJ1-1; D unresolved. Per germline, CDR1 LNHNV and CDR2 YYDKDF (reference sequence). Deletions cut 0 bases from V and 6 bases from J, with 8 bases between. The CDR3 sequence is 13 residues long. CDR3 amino acids: CATSRDREPEAFF. CDR3 DNA sequence: TGTGCCACCAGCAGAGACCGCGAACCTGAAGCTTTCTTT.

The chain joins TRBV6-5 to TRBJ2-7; the D is unclear. V lost 2 bases and J lost 7, with 12 bases in between. The V gene's germline CDR1 is MNHEY and CDR2 SVGAGI. This CDR3 has 13 amino acids. The CDR3 region is CASSYASWREQYF. The CDR3 DNA reads TGTGCCAGCAGTTACGCGTCCTGGCGGGAGCAGTACTTC.

This clonotype has at least ten counts. The V and J genes are TRBV18 and TRBJ1-1, with a tentative D call TRBD1 (6 bases). Trimming shortened V by 3 bases and J by 2 bases, and 13 bases separated the two germline ends. Germline V CDR1 and CDR2: KGHSH, LQKENI. The CDR3 runs 15 residues. The CDR3 DNA is TGTGCCAGCTCACCGCCGACAGGATATAACACTGAAGCTTTCTTT. It specifies CASSPPTGYNTEAFF.

CDR3 bases: TGTGCCTGGAGCTTGCGGGGAGGAGAGACCCAGTACTTC. This gives the protein CAWSLRGGETQYF. The rearrangement uses TRBV30 and TRBJ2-5, with a tentative D call TRBD2 (6 bases). CDR1 and CDR2 from the germline V gene are GTSNPN and SVGIG (reference sequence). This CDR3 comprises 13 residues. V lost 3 bases and J 4 bases, leaving 12 bases between the germline ends.